Listed here are 22 T cell receptor beta chains from one sample, sequenced in a study of somatic mutations in cytotoxic T cells in rheumatoid arthritis. Some clones are missing from TCRdb's copy, which holds only in-frame ones; the method was immunoSEQ multiplex PCR. The sample includes around 15,000 clones, 70% to 85% of them seen just once. Input material: CD8+ T cells sorted from blood. The receptors were gathered from an adult with rheumatoid arthritis.

The CDR3 loop is CASRGGGPAFF. The CDR3 region has the DNA TGTGCCAGCAGGGGAGGAGGTCCGGCTTTCTTT. The gene calls are TRBV9 and TRBJ1-1; no clear D gene. Germline-derived CDR1 and CDR2 are SGDLS and YYNGEE. This CDR3 is 11 amino acids long. With 5 bases removed from V and 11 bases from J, the gap between germline ends came to 13 bases.

The chain employs TRBV19 and TRBJ1-5; D might be TRBD1 (5 bases). The CDR3 totals 15 residues. Germline CDR1 LNHDA, CDR2 SQIVND (reference sequence). The V gene lost 1 base and the J gene lost 2 bases, with 9 bases spanning the gap. DNA for the CDR3: TGTGCCAGTAGTATAGGGGGGGGAGGCAATCAGCCCCAGCATTTT. Residues: CASSIGGGGNQPQHF.

The rearrangement links TRBV7-9 to TRBJ2-7; D may be TRBD1 (5 bases). The V and J ends lost 5 bases and 3 bases respectively, with 17 bases between them. The CDR3 extends over 15 amino acids. Germline V lookup: CDR1 SEHNR, CDR2 FQNEAQ (reference sequence). The chain's CDR3 is CASSQGPGRDYEQYF. In nucleotides, the CDR3 is TGTGCCAGCAGCCAGGGTCCCGGCAGGGACTACGAGCAGTACTTC.

This chain connects TRBV27 to TRBJ1-2; TRBD1 aligns across 9 bases. The germline V gene encodes CDR1 MNHEY and CDR2 SMNVEV (reference sequence). Trimming cost V 5 bases and J 5 bases; bases outside gene matches: 12. The CDR3 is 16 residues long. CDR3 coding DNA: TGTGCCAGCAGTGCCTTGCCTCCGGGACAGGGTTATGGCTACACCTTC. Amino acids: CASSALPPGQGYGYTF.

The chain employs TRBV6-1 and TRBJ2-7, with no clear D. The CDR3 is made up of 12 amino acids. Between the trimmed V and J ends, which lost 1 base and 5 bases, there was a span of 6 bases. Germline V lookup: CDR1 MNHNS, CDR2 SASEGT. CDR3 coding DNA: TGTGCCAGCAGTGAAGTTGGGGACGAGCAGTACTTC. Residues: CASSEVGDEQYF.

This chain uses TRBV6-6 with TRBJ2-2; D might be TRBD1 (5 bases). V lost 2 bases and J lost 6, with 13 bases in between. This CDR3 has 15 amino acids. Looked up from germline, CDR1 is MNHNY and CDR2 is SVGAGI (reference sequence). As DNA, the CDR3 is TGTGCCAGCAGTTACGCCAGGGCATCGGCCGGGGAGCTGTTTTTT. It codes for CASSYARASAGELFF.

This clone is a singleton in its sample. The rearrangement joins TRBV6-1 to TRBJ2-5, with 9 nucleotides matching TRBD1. J was trimmed by 4 bases and V by 5 bases; bases with no gene match: 8. Germline-derived CDR1 and CDR2 are MNHNS and SASEGT. The CDR3 spans 15 residues. CDR3 amino acids: CASSRETGGAETQYF. Here the CDR3 DNA reads TGTGCCAGCAGTCGAGAAACAGGGGGCGCAGAGACCCAGTACTTC.

V gene TRBV5-5 combines with J gene TRBJ1-1; unclear D gene. V lost 0 bases, J lost 11 bases, and 8 bases lay in between. From germline, CDR1 is SGHKS and CDR2 YYEKEE (reference sequence). The CDR3 runs 11 residues. CDR3 region: CASSLGAMAFF. The CDR3 DNA reads as TGTGCCAGCAGCTTGGGAGCAATGGCTTTCTTT. Variable domain in full (rest from reference TRBV5-5 and TRBJ1-1): DAGVTQSPTHLIKTRGQQVTLRCSPISGHKSVSWYQQVLGQGPQFIFQYYEKEERGRGNFPDRFSARQFPNYSSELNVNALLLGDSALYLCASSLGAMAFFGQGTRLTVV.

The chain joins TRBV6-1 to TRBJ2-7; D ambiguous. V was shortened by 8 bases and J by 0 bases, with 11 bases between the two germline ends. Looked up from germline, CDR1 is MNHNS and CDR2 is SASEGT. This CDR3 has 13 amino acids. The DNA of the CDR3 is TGTGCCAGCCTCCCCCCAAGCTCCTACGAGCAGTACTTC. Protein sequence: CASLPPSSYEQYF.

This clone was observed a handful of times. The genes are TRBV29-1 and TRBJ1-1, with D possibly matching TRBD1 (6 bases). Germline loops: CDR1 SQVTM, CDR2 ANQGSEA. The CDR3 loop spans 11 amino acids. Trimming shortened V by 4 bases and J by 7 bases, and 10 bases separated the two germline ends. CDR3 sequence: CSVGGAIEAFF. The DNA of the CDR3 is TGCAGCGTTGGGGGGGCCATTGAAGCTTTCTTT. Using reference TRBV29-1 and TRBJ1-1 for the parts outside the CDR3, the full variable domain is SAVISQKPSRDICQRGTSLTIQCQVDSQVTMMFWYRQQPGQSLTLIATANQGSEATYESGFVIDKFPISRPNLTFSTLTVSNMSPEDSSIYLCSVGGAIEAFFGQGTRLTVV.

The gene calls are TRBV2 and TRBJ2-3, with 8 bases matching TRBD2. V lost 1 base, J lost 6 bases, and 3 bases stayed unmatched. Germline assignment: CDR1 SNHLY and CDR2 FYNNEI. The CDR3 is 14 amino acids. The CDR3: CASSEGTGGDTQYF. In nucleotides, the CDR3 is TGTGCCAGCAGTGAAGGGACGGGGGGGGATACGCAGTATTTT. The full variable domain, completed using reference TRBV2 and TRBJ2-3, is EPEVTQTPSHQVTQMGQEVILRCVPISNHLYFYWYRQILGQKVEFLVSFYNNEISEKSEIFDDQFSVERPDGSNFTLKIRSTKLEDSAMYFCASSEGTGGDTQYFGPGTRLTVL.

This rearrangement joins TRBV19 to TRBJ2-5; no clear D gene. Trimming removed 8 bases from V and 10 bases from J, with 14 bases in between. This CDR3 has 11 amino acids. The germline V gene encodes CDR1 LNHDA and CDR2 SQIVND (reference sequence). CDR3 sequence: CASGDLVGQYF. DNA of the CDR3: TGTGCCAGTGGTGACCTCGTCGGCCAGTACTTC.

J is TRBJ1-1 and V is TRBV28, with 7 bases aligning to TRBD1. J was trimmed by 4 bases and V by 5 bases; bases with no gene match: 4. This CDR3 has 13 residues. Per germline, CDR1 MDHEN and CDR2 SYDVKM. The CDR3: CASSPRDSTEAFF. The CDR3 region has the DNA TGTGCCAGCAGTCCCCGGGACAGCACTGAAGCTTTCTTT. Supplemented by reference TRBV28 and TRBJ1-1, the full variable domain reads DVKVTQSSRYLVKRTGEKVFLECVQDMDHENMFWYRQDPGLGLRLIYFSYDVKMKEKGDIPEGYSVSREKKERFSLILESASTNQTSMYLCASSPRDSTEAFFGQGTRLTVV.

The chain has TRBV9 and TRBJ2-1; TRBD2 might be the D (5 bases). The CDR3 is 15 amino acids. V lost 0 bases and J 7 bases, leaving 14 bases between the germline ends. Germline CDR1 and CDR2: SGDLS and YYNGEE. DNA for the CDR3: TGTGCCAGCAGCGTAGGAGGGCAAGGGAAGAATGAGCAGTTCTTC. Amino acid sequence: CASSVGGQGKNEQFF.

The rearrangement uses TRBV28 and TRBJ2-5, with D unresolved. CDR1 is MDHEN, CDR2 SYDVKM, per germline. The CDR3 has 14 residues. Trimming stripped 8 bases from V and 0 bases from J, with 13 bases between. CDR3 nucleotides: TGTGCCAGCGTCTCGCAAGGTAACCAAGAGACCCAGTACTTC. Amino acids: CASVSQGNQETQYF.

This CDR3 is CASSPTGGLNTEAFF. The DNA of the CDR3 is TGTGCCAGCAGCCCGACAGGGGGTTTGAACACTGAAGCTTTCTTT. The chain has TRBV9 and TRBJ1-1; 9 bases map to TRBD1. Germline CDR1 SGDLS, CDR2 YYNGEE. V trimming: 4 bases; J trimming: 0 bases; junction bases outside the gene matches: 4. The CDR3 extends over 15 amino acids.

This clone appeared once. The V gene is TRBV27, the J gene TRBJ2-3, with 14 bases aligning to TRBD2. The CDR3 is made up of 18 amino acids. Germline assignment: CDR1 MNHEY and CDR2 SMNVEV (reference sequence). The V gene end was trimmed by 4 bases and the J gene end by 7 bases; junction bases not matched to a gene: 13. CDR3 sequence (DNA): TGTGCCAGCAGTTACAACGAAGGACTAGCGGGGGGACGTAATACGCAGTATTTT. Its protein product is CASSYNEGLAGGRNTQYF.

The table lists this clone with a count of one. The V gene is TRBV28, the J gene TRBJ2-7; 9 bases match TRBD2. The CDR3 runs to 18 residues. Germline CDR1 MDHEN, CDR2 SYDVKM. V gave up 3 bases and J gave up 0 bases; unmatched junction bases: 12. Here the CDR3 DNA reads TGTGCCAGCAGTTTGGGCTTAGGAAGCGGGGGGATCTCCTACGAGCAGTACTTC. Translation: CASSLGLGSGGISYEQYF.

This rearrangement joins TRBV5-5 to TRBJ2-3; maybe TRBD1 (5 bases). CDR1 is SGHKS and CDR2 is YYEKEE in the germline V gene (reference sequence). Trimming cost V 3 bases and J 3 bases, with 11 bases left between them. The CDR3 runs 14 residues. The chain's CDR3 is CASSSSRVTDTQYF. The CDR3 coding sequence is TGTGCCAGCAGCTCTTCCAGGGTGACAGATACGCAGTATTTT.

The rearrangement links TRBV4-1 to TRBJ1-5; D call uncertain. CDR3 length: 16 residues. V lost 3 bases, J lost 0 bases, and 12 bases lay in between. CDR1 MGHRA and CDR2 YSYEKL come from the germline V gene. CDR3 amino acids: CASSHGLGNSNQPQHF. The CDR3 coding sequence is TGCGCCAGCAGCCACGGGCTGGGGAATAGCAATCAGCCCCAGCATTTT.

The genes are TRBV4-2 and TRBJ2-3; 15 bases align to TRBD2. Trimming cost V 4 bases and J 4 bases; bases outside gene matches: 3. CDR1 and CDR2 (germline): LGHNA, YNFKEQ. The CDR3 is 16 residues long. CDR3 in amino acids: CASSRGLAGGADTQYF. The CDR3 DNA reads TGTGCCAGCAGCCGGGGACTAGCGGGGGGTGCAGATACGCAGTATTTT.

The chain is built from TRBV30 and TRBJ2-2; D tentatively reads TRBD1 or TRBD2 (6 bases each). This CDR3 is built from 13 residues. V was pared by 0 bases and J by 6 bases, with 8 bases between. The germline V gene has CDR1 GTSNPN and CDR2 SVGIG (reference sequence). The CDR3 DNA sequence: TGTGCCTGGAGTGTAGGGGGGCCCGGGGAGCTGTTTTTT. It specifies CAWSVGGPGELFF.